Here is one T cell receptor (beta chain) with its context. The trim removed 4 bases at V and 4 bases at J, leaving 3 bases unmatched. Per germline, CDR1 SQVTM and CDR2 ANQGSEA. CDR3 length: 14 amino acids. This record comes from a study of blood T cell repertoires in COVID-19. Assay used: immunoSEQ multiplex PCR; TCRdb lists only in-frame clones, some missing. Here the sample spans about 160,000 clones, roughly 88% being singletons. The origin of this receptor is an elderly woman with active or convalescent COVID-19. Sequences were obtained from peripheral blood. The chain employs TRBV29-1 and TRBJ2-7; 14 positions match TRBD2. CDR3 in amino acids: CSVGGTSGRYEQYF. The CDR3 DNA is TGCAGCGTTGGAGGGACTAGCGGGAGATACGAGCAGTACTTC.